This TCR beta chain is from a study of blood T cells in healthy people across ages. Peripheral blood samples of 7.5 to 10 milliliters were drawn from each donor. The junction had 15 bases not matched to a gene; V was cut back by 6 bases and J by 0 bases. CDR1 is DFQATT and CDR2 is SNEGSKA in the germline V gene (reference sequence). The CDR3 is made up of 17 amino acids. PCR was performed a second time for roughly 6 to 12 cycles using a sample-barcoded 5' primer and a J-beta primer mix. One entry per CDR3 protein results from TCRdb running MiXCR on the 5' RACE reads. The sample holds 1.5 million to 2 million distinct CDR3 sequences; 49% are singletons and the top ten take 2.1%.

The V gene is TRBV20-1, the J gene TRBJ1-2; the match to TRBD1 covers 8 bases. Sample: blood. This TCR derives from a woman aged 40-49 years in good health. The CDR3 sequence: CSAWLGPGGRTNYGYTF. Here the CDR3 DNA reads TGCAGTGCGTGGTTGGGTCCAGGGGGCCGAACTAACTATGGCTACACCTTC.